This T cell receptor beta chain was observed in a study of radiotherapy plus CTLA-4 blockade in lung cancer. CDR3 length: 13 residues. Germline V CDR1 and CDR2: MNHEY, SMNVEV (reference sequence). Between the trimmed V and J ends, which lost 6 bases and 7 bases, there was a span of 15 bases. Data came from immunoSEQ multiplex PCR; TCRdb stores just in-frame clones and leaves some out. The sample shows about 51,000 clones, roughly 77% of them seen only once. This clone appeared once. Source: peripheral blood, taken from a patient treated with radiotherapy plus ipilimumab. The rearrangement uses TRBV27 and TRBJ1-2; TRBD1 might be the D (5 bases). This TCR came from a human donor with non-small cell lung cancer who had a complete response to radiotherapy plus ipilimumab. The CDR3 nucleotides are TGTGCCAGCAGCCTGGGTGGGGCTGCTGGCTACACCTTC. As protein: CASSLGGAAGYTF.